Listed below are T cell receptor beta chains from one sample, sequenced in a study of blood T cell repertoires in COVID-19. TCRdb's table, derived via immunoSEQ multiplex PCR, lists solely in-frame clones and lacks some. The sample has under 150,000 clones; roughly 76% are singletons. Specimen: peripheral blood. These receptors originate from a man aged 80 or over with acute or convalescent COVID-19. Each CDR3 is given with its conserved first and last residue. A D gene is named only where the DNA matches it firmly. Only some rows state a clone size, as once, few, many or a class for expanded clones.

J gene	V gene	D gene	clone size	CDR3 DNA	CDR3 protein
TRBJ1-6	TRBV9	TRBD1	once	TGTGCGCCAGGGGGGCCATCCTCGTCGAATTCACCCCTCCACTTT	CAPGGPSSSNSPLHF
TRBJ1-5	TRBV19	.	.	TGTGCCAGTAGTATAGACAGGGATAAGGGTCAGCCCCAGCATTTT	CASSIDRDKGQPQHF
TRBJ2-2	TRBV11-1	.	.	TGTGCCAGCAGCTTAAGGCAGGCGAACACCGGGGAGCTGTTTTTT	CASSLRQANTGELFF
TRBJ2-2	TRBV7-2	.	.	TGTGCCAGCAGCTTAGGTTTCAGGGGAACTTCGAACACCGGGGAGCTGTTTTTT	CASSLGFRGTSNTGELFF
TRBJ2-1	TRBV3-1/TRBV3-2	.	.	TGTGCCAGCAGCCAAGAGTGGTTCCAGACAGGCCGAGAGGGCAATGAGCAGTTCTTC	CASSQEWFQTGREGNEQFF
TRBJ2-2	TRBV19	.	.	TGTGCCAGTAGTATACCGGGGATGGCCGGGGAGCTGTTTTTT	CASSIPGMAGELFF
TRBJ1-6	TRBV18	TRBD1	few	TGTGCCAGCTCACCCCTGTCGGGGACAGGAGTAAATTCACCCCTCCACTTT	CASSPLSGTGVNSPLHF
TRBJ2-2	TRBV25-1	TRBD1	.	TGTGCCAGCAGTAGCGGGACAGGGCTCACCGGGGAGCTGTTTTTT	CASSSGTGLTGELFF
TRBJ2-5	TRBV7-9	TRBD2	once	TGTGCCAGCGGGCGGGGGGATACGAACCAAGAGACCCAGTACTTC	CASGRGDTNQETQYF
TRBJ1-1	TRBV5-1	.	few	TGCGCCAGCAGCGTAGGACGGGACACACCGTCTGAAGCTTTCTTT	CASSVGRDTPSEAFF
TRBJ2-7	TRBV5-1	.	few	TGCGCCAGCAGCTTGGCCGCGGGGCAGCTATACGAGCAGTACTTC	CASSLAAGQLYEQYF
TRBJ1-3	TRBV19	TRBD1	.	TGTGCCAGTAGCTCCGGACAGGGTGAAGGAAACACCATATATTTT	CASSSGQGEGNTIYF
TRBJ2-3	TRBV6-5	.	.	TGTGCCAGCAGTTCGGGGGGCCTCCAGTATTTT	CASSSGGLQYF
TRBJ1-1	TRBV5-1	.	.	TGCGCCAGCAGCCCAGACCGGGACATGAACACTGAAGCTTTCTTT	CASSPDRDMNTEAFF
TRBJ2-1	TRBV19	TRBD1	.	TGTGCCAGTACCCCAGAACAGGGGGAGCAGTTCTTC	CASTPEQGEQFF
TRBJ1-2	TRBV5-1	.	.	TGCGCCAGCAGCTTGGGAGACAGAATCTATAGCTACACCTTC	CASSLGDRIYSYTF
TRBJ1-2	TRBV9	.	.	TGTGCCAGCAGCCCTTCCACCACCCCTCGGGATGGCTACACCTTC	CASSPSTTPRDGYTF
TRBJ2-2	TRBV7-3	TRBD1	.	TGTGCCAGCAGCTTAAAGCTGGCAGGGGGTTTGTTTTTT	CASSLKLAGGLFF
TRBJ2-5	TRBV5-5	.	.	TGTGCCAGCCGACACAGAGACCTGGAGACCCAGTACTTC	CASRHRDLETQYF
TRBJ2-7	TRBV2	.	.	TGTGCCAGCAGTGTGGCTCGCGAGCAGTACTTC	CASSVAREQYF
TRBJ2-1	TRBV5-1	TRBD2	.	TGCGCCAGCAGCCGCATGCGGGGGGGCAAGGACAATGAGCAGTTCTTC	CASSRMRGGKDNEQFF
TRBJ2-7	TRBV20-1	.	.	TGCAGCGGTAGTAGAGGAGTCTCCTACGAGCAGTACTTC	CSGSRGVSYEQYF
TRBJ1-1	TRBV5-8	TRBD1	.	TGTGCCAGCAGCCGAAAACGGACAGGAGGAATTGGGACTGAAGCTTTCTTT	CASSRKRTGGIGTEAFF
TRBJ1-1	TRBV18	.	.	TGTGCCAGCTCACCCAGTCACACTGAAGCTTTCTTT	CASSPSHTEAFF
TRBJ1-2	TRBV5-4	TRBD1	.	TGTGCCAGCAGCCCAGGACAGGGGAACTATGGCTACACCTTC	CASSPGQGNYGYTF
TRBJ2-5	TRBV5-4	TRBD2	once	TGTGCCAGCAGCCCGGGGGGGACGGTCCAAGAGACCCAGTACTTC	CASSPGGTVQETQYF
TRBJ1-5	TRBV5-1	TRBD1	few	TGCGCCAGCAGCGGAGGACAGGGTCGAAGCAATCAGCCCCAGCATTTT	CASSGGQGRSNQPQHF
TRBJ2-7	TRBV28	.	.	TGTGCCAGCAGTTCCCTTAAGGGGACAACCTACGAGCAGTACTTC	CASSSLKGTTYEQYF
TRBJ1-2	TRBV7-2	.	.	TGTGCCAGCAGCTGGGGGCGATATGGCTACACCTTC	CASSWGRYGYTF
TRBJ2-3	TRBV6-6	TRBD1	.	TGTGCCAGCAGCCTACCGGACAGGGGCGCAGATACGCAGTATTTT	CASSLPDRGADTQYF
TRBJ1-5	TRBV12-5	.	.	TGTGCTAGTGCCCTCAGCAATCAGCCCCAGCATTTT	CASALSNQPQHF
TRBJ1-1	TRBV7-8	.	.	TGTGCCAGCAGCTTCATACAGGAGTTTGAAGCTTTCTTT	CASSFIQEFEAFF
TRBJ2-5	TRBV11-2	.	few	TGTGCCAGCAGCCCGCCCTGGGGGGAGACAGAGCAAGAGACCCAGTACTTC	CASSPPWGETEQETQYF
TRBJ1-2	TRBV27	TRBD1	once	TGTGCCAGCAGTTTAGGACAGGGGGCGTTGTCAGGCTACACCTTC	CASSLGQGALSGYTF
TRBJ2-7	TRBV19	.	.	TGTGCCAGTAGCATCAGGGTAACAGGCTCCTACGAGCAGTACTTC	CASSIRVTGSYEQYF
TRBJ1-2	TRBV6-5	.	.	TGTGCCAGCAGTTATGTCGGAGTTAACTATGGCTACACCTTC	CASSYVGVNYGYTF
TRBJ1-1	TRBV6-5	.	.	TGTGCCAGCCGGGCAGGGAAGGACACTGAAGCTTTCTTT	CASRAGKDTEAFF
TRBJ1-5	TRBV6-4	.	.	TGTGCCAGCAGTGAGAGGAGCAATCAGCCCCAGCATTTT	CASSERSNQPQHF